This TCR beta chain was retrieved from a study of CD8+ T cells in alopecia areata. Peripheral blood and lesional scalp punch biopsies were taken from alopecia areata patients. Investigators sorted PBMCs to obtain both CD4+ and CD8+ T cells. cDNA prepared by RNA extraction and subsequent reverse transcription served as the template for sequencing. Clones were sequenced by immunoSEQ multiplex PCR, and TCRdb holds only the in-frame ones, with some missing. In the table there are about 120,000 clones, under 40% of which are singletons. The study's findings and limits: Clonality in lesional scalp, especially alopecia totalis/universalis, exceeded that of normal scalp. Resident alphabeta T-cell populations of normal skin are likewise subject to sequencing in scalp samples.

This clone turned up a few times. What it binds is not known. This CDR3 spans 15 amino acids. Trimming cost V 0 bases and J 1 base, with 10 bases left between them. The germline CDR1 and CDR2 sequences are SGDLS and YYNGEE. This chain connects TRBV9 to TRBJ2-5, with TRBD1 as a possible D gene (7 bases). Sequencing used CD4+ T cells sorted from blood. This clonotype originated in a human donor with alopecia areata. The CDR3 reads CASSVAGGRQETQYF. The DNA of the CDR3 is TGTGCCAGCAGCGTAGCAGGGGGGCGCCAAGAGACCCAGTACTTC.